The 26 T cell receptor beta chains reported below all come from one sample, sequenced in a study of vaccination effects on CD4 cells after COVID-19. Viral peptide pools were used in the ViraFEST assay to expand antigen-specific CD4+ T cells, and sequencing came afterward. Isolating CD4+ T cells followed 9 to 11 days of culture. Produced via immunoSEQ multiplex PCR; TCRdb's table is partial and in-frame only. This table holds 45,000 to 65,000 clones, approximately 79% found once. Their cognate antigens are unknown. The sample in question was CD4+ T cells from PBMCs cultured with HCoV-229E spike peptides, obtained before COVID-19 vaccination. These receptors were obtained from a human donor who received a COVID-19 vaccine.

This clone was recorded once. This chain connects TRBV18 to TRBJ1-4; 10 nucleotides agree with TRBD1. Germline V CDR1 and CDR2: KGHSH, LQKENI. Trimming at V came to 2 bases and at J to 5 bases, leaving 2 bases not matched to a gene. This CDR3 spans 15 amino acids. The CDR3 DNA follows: TGTGCCAGCTCACCATTGGGACAGGGGAATGAAAAACTGTTTTTT. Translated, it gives CASSPLGQGNEKLFF. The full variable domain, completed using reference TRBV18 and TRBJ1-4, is NAGVMQNPRHLVRRRGQEARLRCSPMKGHSHVYWYRQLPEEGLKFMVYLQKENIIDESGMPKERFSAEFPKEGPSILRIQQVVRGDSAAYFCASSPLGQGNEKLFFGSGTQLSVL.

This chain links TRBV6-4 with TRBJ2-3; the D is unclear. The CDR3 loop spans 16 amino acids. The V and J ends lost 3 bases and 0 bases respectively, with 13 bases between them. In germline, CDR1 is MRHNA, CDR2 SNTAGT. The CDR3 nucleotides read TGTGCCAGCAGTGATGCCTTCAGAACTAGCACAGATACGCAGTATTTT. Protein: CASSDAFRTSTDTQYF.

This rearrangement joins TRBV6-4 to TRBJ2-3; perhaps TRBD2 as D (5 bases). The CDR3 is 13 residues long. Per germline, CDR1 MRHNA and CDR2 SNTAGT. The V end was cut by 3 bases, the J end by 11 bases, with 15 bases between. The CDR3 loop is CASSEDYVEEQYF. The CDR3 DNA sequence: TGTGCCAGCAGTGAAGACTACGTCGAGGAGCAGTATTTT.

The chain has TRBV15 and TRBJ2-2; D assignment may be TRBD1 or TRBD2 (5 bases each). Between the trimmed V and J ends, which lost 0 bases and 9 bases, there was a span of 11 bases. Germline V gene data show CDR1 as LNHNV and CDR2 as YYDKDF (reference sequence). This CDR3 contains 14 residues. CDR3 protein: CATSREGTSRELFF. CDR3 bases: TGTGCCACCAGCAGAGAGGGGACCAGTCGGGAGCTGTTTTTT.

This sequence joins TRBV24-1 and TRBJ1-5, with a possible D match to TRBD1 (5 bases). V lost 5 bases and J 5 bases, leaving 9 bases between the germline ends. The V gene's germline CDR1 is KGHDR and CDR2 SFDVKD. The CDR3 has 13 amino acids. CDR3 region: CATSGDSYQPQHF. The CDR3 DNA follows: TGTGCCACCAGTGGCGACAGTTATCAGCCCCAGCATTTT.

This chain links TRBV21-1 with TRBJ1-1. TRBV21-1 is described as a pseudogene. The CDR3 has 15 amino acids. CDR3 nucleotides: TGTGCCAGCAGCGCCATTCGGGGGCTGGGCACTGAAGCTTTCTTT. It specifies CASSAIRGLGTEAFF.

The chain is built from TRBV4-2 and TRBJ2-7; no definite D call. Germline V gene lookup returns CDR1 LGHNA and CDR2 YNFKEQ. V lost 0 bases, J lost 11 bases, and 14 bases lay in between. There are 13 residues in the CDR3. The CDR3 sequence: CASSQDEKSPKYV. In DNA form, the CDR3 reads TGTGCCAGCAGCCAAGATGAAAAATCCCCGAAGTACGTC.

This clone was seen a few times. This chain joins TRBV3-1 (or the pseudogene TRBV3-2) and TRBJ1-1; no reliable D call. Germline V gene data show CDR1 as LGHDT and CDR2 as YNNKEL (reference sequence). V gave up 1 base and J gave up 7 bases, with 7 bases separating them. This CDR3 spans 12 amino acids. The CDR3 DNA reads TGTGCCAGCAGCCAAGGGCCAGGTGAAGCTTTCTTT. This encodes CASSQGPGEAFF.

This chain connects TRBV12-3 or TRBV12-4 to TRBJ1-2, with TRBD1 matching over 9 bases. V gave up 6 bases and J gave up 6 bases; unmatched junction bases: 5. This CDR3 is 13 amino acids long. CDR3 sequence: CASRLTGGDGYTF. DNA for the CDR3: TGTGCCAGCAGACTCACAGGGGGCGATGGCTACACCTTC.

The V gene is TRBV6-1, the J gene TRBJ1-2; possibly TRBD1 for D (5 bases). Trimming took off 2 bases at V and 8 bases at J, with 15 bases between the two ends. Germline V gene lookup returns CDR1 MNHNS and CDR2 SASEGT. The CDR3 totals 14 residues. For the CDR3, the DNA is TGTGCCAGCAGTGAAAACGAGGGACTCGGAGGCTACACCTTC. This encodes CASSENEGLGGYTF.

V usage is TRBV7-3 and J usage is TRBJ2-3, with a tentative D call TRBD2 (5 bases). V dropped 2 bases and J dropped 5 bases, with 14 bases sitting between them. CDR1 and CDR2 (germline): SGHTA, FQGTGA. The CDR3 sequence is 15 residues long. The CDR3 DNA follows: TGTGCCAGCAGCTTAGCGGGCCCGTTCAAAGATACGCAGTATTTT. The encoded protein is CASSLAGPFKDTQYF.

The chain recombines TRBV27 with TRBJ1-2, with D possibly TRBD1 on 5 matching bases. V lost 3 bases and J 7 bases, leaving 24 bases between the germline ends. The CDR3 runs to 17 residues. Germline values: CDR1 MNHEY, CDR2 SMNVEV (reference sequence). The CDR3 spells CASSFVSRGTLAGGYTF. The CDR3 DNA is TGTGCCAGCAGTTTCGTGTCTCGGGGGACGCTGGCGGGTGGCTACACCTTC.

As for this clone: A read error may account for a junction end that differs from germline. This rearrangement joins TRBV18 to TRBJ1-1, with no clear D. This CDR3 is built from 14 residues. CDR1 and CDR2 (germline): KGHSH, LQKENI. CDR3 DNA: TGTGCCAGCTCACCATTAGGGTTTGACACTGAATCTTTCTTT. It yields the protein CASSPLGFDTESFF.

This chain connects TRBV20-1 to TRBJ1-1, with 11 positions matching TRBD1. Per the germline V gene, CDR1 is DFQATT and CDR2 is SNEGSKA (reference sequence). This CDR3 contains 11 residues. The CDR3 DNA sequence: TGCAGGGGGACAGGGGGCACTGAAGCTTTCTTT. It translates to CRGTGGTEAFF.

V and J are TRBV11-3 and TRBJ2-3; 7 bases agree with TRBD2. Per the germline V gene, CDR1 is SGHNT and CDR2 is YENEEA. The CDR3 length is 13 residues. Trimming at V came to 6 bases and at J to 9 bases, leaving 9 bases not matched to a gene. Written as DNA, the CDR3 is TGTGCCAGCAGTCAAACTAGCGTGGGCACGCAGTATTTT. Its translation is CASSQTSVGTQYF.

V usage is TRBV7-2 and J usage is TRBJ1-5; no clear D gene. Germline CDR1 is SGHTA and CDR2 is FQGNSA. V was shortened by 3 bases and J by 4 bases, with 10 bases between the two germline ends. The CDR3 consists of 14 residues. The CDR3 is CASSFLSWNQPQHF. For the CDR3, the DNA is TGTGCCAGCAGCTTCCTGTCGTGGAATCAGCCCCAGCATTTT.

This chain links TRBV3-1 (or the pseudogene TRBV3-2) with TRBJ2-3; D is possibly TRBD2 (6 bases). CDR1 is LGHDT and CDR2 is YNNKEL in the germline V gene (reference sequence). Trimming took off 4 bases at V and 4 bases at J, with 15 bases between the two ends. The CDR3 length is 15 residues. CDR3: CASSPNRGEADTQYF. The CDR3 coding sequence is TGTGCCAGCAGCCCCAATCGAGGGGAGGCAGATACGCAGTATTTT.

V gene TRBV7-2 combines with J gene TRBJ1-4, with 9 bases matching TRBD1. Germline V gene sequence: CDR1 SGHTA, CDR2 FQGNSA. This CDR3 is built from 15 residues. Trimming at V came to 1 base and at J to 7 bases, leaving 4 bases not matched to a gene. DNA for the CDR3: TGTGCCAGCAGCTTAGTATCGACAGGGGGTGAAAAACTGTTTTTT. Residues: CASSLVSTGGEKLFF. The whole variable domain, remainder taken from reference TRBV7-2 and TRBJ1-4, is GAGVSQSPSNKVTEKGKDVELRCDPISGHTALYWYRQSLGQGLEFLIYFQGNSAPDKSGLPSDRFSAERTGGSVSTLTIQRTQQEDSAVYLCASSLVSTGGEKLFFGSGTQLSVL.

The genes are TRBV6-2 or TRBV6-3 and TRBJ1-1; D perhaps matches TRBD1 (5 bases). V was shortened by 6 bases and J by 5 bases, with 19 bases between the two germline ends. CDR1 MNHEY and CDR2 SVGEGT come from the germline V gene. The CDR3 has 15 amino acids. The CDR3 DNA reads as TGTGCCAGCAGCCGGGGGACCCCCCGAGGAACTGAAGCTTTCTTT. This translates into CASSRGTPRGTEAFF.

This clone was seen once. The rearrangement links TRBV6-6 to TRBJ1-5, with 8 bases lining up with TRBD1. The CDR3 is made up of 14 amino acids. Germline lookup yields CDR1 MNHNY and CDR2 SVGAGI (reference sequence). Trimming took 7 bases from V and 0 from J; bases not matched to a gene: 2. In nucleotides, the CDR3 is TGTGCCAGCATAGGACAGGGTAGCAATCAGCCCCAGCATTTT. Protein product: CASIGQGSNQPQHF.

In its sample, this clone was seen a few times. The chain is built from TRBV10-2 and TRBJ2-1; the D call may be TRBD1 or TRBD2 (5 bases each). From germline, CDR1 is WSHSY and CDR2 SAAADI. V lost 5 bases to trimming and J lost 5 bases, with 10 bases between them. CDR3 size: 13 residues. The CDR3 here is CASSHGAHNEQFF. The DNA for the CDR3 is TGCGCCAGCAGTCACGGGGCTCACAATGAGCAGTTCTTC.

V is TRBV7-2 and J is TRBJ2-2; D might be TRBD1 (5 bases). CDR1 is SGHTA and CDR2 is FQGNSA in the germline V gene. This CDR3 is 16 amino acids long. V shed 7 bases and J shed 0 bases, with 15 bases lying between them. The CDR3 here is CASTFRGKSNTGELFF. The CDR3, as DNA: TGTGCCAGCACCTTTAGGGGCAAATCGAACACCGGGGAGCTGTTTTTT.

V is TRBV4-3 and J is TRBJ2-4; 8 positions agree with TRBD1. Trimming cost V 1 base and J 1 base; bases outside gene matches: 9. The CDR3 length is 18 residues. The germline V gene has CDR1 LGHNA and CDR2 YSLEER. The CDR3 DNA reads TGCGCCAGCAGCCAAGGGAGGACAGGGTGGGAGGCCAAAAACATTCAGTACTTC. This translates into CASSQGRTGWEAKNIQYF.

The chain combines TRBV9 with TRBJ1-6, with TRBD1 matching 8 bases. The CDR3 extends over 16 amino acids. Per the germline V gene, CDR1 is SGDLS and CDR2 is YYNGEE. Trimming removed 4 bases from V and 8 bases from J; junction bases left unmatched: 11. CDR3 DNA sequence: TGTGCCAGCAGCAAAGGGACAGGCGCTCTCTATTCACCCCTCCACTTT. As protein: CASSKGTGALYSPLHF.

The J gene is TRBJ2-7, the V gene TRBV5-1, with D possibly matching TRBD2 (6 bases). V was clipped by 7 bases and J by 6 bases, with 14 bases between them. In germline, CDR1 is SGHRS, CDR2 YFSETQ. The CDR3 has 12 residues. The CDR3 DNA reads TGCGCCAGCCGGGGGACCACCGGCGAGCAGTACGTC. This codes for CASRGTTGEQYV.

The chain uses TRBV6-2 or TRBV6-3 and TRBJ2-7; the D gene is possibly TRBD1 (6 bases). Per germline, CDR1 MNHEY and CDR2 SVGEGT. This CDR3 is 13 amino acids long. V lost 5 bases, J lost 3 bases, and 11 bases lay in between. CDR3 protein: CASSRGYSYEQYV. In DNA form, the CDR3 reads TGTGCCAGCAGTAGGGGGTATAGCTACGAGCAGTACGTC.